Listed below are T cell receptor beta chains from one sample, sequenced in a study of beta chain features in type 1 diabetes. Repertoires were generated with immunoSEQ multiplex PCR, while TCRdb's copy carries only in-frame clones and drops some. Seen here are fewer than 650,000 clones, about 16% observed once, and the top ten hold about 0.087%. Sequenced material: naive CD4+ T cells from blood. These receptors were taken from a man aged 18-30 years in good health. Both conserved end residues are part of each CDR3. Each record gives: V gene, clone size, D gene, CDR3 length, J gene, CDR3 protein, CDR3 DNA. A D gene is named only where the DNA matches it firmly. Clone size is shown for a subset of rows, as once, few, many or a class of expanded clone.

TRBV28	few	TRBD1	16	TRBJ2-2	CASSTTGGINTGELFF	TGTGCCAGCAGTACCACAGGGGGCATCAACACCGGGGAGCTGTTTTTT
TRBV20-1	-	TRBD1	10	TRBJ1-1	CSALDREAFF	TGCAGTGCTCTGGACAGGGAAGCTTTCTTT
TRBV29-1	-	TRBD1	13	TRBJ2-1	CSVERGQGNEQFF	TGCAGCGTTGAACGGGGACAGGGTAATGAGCAGTTCTTC
TRBV14	few	-	18	TRBJ2-2	CASSQDRSWAGGAGELFF	TGTGCCAGCAGCCAAGATAGGAGTTGGGCAGGAGGTGCCGGGGAGCTGTTTTTT
TRBV4-3	-	TRBD1	15	TRBJ2-1	CASSFPGQGRNEQFF	TGCGCCAGCAGCTTTCCGGGACAGGGGCGGAATGAGCAGTTCTTC
TRBV5-1	-	TRBD1	20	TRBJ2-6	CASSLGRVGTGVSGANVLTF	TGCGCCAGCAGCTTGGGTCGTGTGGGGACAGGGGTTTCTGGGGCCAACGTCCTGACTTTC
TRBV7-6	few	TRBD2	15	TRBJ2-1	CASSPGGSGRYEQFF	TGTGCCAGCAGCCCAGGTGGTAGCGGGAGATATGAGCAGTTCTTC
TRBV4-2	few	-	12	TRBJ1-2	CASSHDSYGYTF	TGTGCCAGCAGCCATGACAGCTATGGCTACACCTTC
TRBV2	few	-	15	TRBJ2-6	CASHATGSGANVLTF	TGTGCCAGCCATGCCACGGGCTCTGGGGCCAACGTCCTGACTTTC
TRBV9	-	TRBD1	16	TRBJ2-1	CASSDRTGGTYNEQFF	TGTGCCAGCAGCGACCGGACAGGGGGCACCTACAATGAGCAGTTCTTC
TRBV6-6	few	TRBD1	15	TRBJ2-5	CASSYEGQGKETQYF	TGTGCCAGCAGTTACGAGGGACAGGGTAAAGAGACCCAGTACTTC
TRBV28	few	-	12	TRBJ1-4	CASSFTGEKLFF	TGTGCCAGCAGTTTTACGGGTGAAAAACTGTTTTTT
TRBV9	few	TRBD1	16	TRBJ1-5	CASSVGTGSSNQPQHF	TGTGCCAGCAGCGTTGGGACAGGGTCTAGCAATCAGCCCCAGCATTTT
TRBV6-1	-	-	13	TRBJ1-1	CASRRTVALGAFF	TGTGCCAGCAGAAGGACAGTAGCCCTGGGAGCTTTCTTT
TRBV19	-	-	12	TRBJ1-2	CASRGKNYGYTF	TGTGCCAGTAGAGGCAAAAACTATGGCTACACCTTC
TRBV9	few	-	13	TRBJ2-7	CASSVDGTGEQYF	TGTGCCAGCAGCGTAGACGGGACGGGCGAGCAGTACTTC
TRBV7-2	few	TRBD2	14	TRBJ2-7	CASSWTSGTYEQYF	TGTGCCAGCAGCTGGACTAGCGGAACCTACGAGCAGTACTTC
TRBV29-1	-	TRBD1	11	TRBJ2-7	CSGGTDYEQYF	TGCAGCGGTGGGACAGATTACGAGCAGTACTTC
TRBV11-2	-	TRBD1	16	TRBJ2-5	CASSRPTGAKAETQYF	TGTGCCAGCAGCAGACCCACAGGGGCTAAGGCAGAGACCCAGTACTTC
TRBV7-3	few	TRBD2	16	TRBJ2-3	CASSSSTSGRADTQYF	TGTGCCAGCAGCTCATCGACTAGCGGGAGAGCGGATACGCAGTATTTT
TRBV28	-	-	15	TRBJ1-1	CASSFALGGATEAFF	TGTGCCAGCAGTTTCGCCCTCGGGGGGGCGACTGAAGCTTTCTTT
TRBV7-2	-	TRBD2	16	TRBJ2-2	CASSFILAGATGELFF	TGTGCCAGCAGCTTCATACTAGCGGGAGCCACCGGGGAGCTGTTTTTT
TRBV29-1	few	-	16	TRBJ1-3	CSAIRDTRTHGNTIYF	TGCAGCGCAATCCGGGACACTCGCACTCATGGAAACACCATATATTTT
TRBV28	few	-	17	TRBJ2-7	CASSLLGIDRRNYEQYF	TGTGCCAGCAGCCTCCTTGGGATCGACAGGAGAAACTACGAGCAGTACTTC
TRBV9	-	-	14	TRBJ1-4	CASSVGTSNEKLFF	TGTGCCAGCAGCGTAGGTACTTCGAATGAAAAACTGTTTTTT
TRBV6-5	few	-	15	TRBJ2-7	CASRLGWFGSYEQYF	TGTGCCAGCCGATTGGGTTGGTTTGGCTCCTACGAGCAGTACTTC
TRBV5-1	few	TRBD2	17	TRBJ2-7	CASSPGTSGSQGYEQYF	TGCGCCAGCAGCCCTGGGACTAGCGGAAGTCAAGGCTACGAGCAGTACTTC
TRBV28	few	TRBD2	16	TRBJ2-5	CASSFTLAGGLETQYF	TGTGCCAGCAGTTTCACACTGGCGGGAGGGCTAGAGACCCAGTACTTC
TRBV5-1	-	-	15	TRBJ2-1	CASSLTGEGYNEQFF	TGCGCCAGCAGCTTGACAGGGGAGGGTTACAATGAGCAGTTCTTC